Shown below are 20 T cell receptor beta chains from a single sample sequenced in a study of T-cell memory formation after mild COVID-19. TCRdb passed the 5' RACE reads through MiXCR, listing each CDR3 protein once. The sample includes approximately 300,000 distinct CDR3 sequences, approximately 16% of them seen just once. Sequencing was carried out using PBMCs or a T cell subset sorted from them (not recorded which). The source is a man between 18 and 35 years old who had mild COVID-19 (a few samples of this study predate the infection). Cell type and time point are not known.

This clonotype has a handful of counts. The CDR3 is CASSPIPQGASYEQYF. The CDR3 nucleotides are TGTGCCAGCTCACCAATACCACAGGGGGCCTCCTACGAGCAGTACTTC. J is TRBJ2-7 and V is TRBV18; TRBD1 aligns across 9 bases. With V trimmed by 2 bases and J by 0 bases, 5 bases remained unmatched. Germline V gives CDR1 KGHSH, CDR2 LQKENI. This CDR3 spans 16 amino acids.

This clonotype was observed many times. This sequence joins TRBV3-1 and TRBJ2-5; TRBD1 matches at 8 bases. CDR3 length: 14 amino acids. CDR1 LGHDT and CDR2 YNNKEL come from the germline V gene (reference sequence). Trimming took 6 bases from V and 5 from J; bases not matched to a gene: 8. CDR3 DNA sequence: TGTGCCAGCAGAAAAGGACAGGGACTGGAGACCCAGTACTTC. It translates to CASRKGQGLETQYF.

This clonotype has only a few counts. The rearrangement links TRBV5-1 to TRBJ2-2, with D perhaps TRBD2 (6 bases). This CDR3 has 16 residues. Germline lookup yields CDR1 SGHRS and CDR2 YFSETQ. V was pared by 0 bases and J by 0 bases, with 9 bases between. CDR3 nucleotides: TGCGCCAGCAGCTTGGCCTGGGAGGCGAACACCGGGGAGCTGTTTTTT. Its protein is CASSLAWEANTGELFF.

This clonotype was observed a few times. V gene TRBV5-1 combines with J gene TRBJ2-2, with unresolved D. Germline lookup yields CDR1 SGHRS and CDR2 YFSETQ. Trimming cost V 8 bases and J 1 base, with 12 bases left between them. This CDR3 contains 14 residues. CDR3 DNA sequence: TGCGCCAGTTTCTCTACCATGAACACCGGGGAGCTGTTTTTT. It encodes CASFSTMNTGELFF.

This clonotype was counted many times. CDR3 sequence (DNA): TGTGCCAGCAGTTTACTAGCGGGGGAGCAGTACGTC. Its translation: CASSLLAGEQYV. This chain links TRBV12-3 or TRBV12-4 with TRBJ2-7; 9 nucleotides line up with TRBD2. V trimming: 2 bases; J trimming: 7 bases; junction bases outside the gene matches: 0. The CDR3 consists of 12 residues.

The table lists this clonotype with many counts. This chain links TRBV6-5 with TRBJ2-3, with 9 nucleotides matching TRBD1. The CDR3 contains 15 residues. V lost 6 bases, J lost 3 bases, and 7 bases stayed unmatched. The germline gives CDR1 MNHEY, CDR2 SVGAGI. CDR3 DNA sequence: TGTGCCAGCAGATCGGACAGGGGTAGGACAGATACGCAGTATTTT. This encodes CASRSDRGRTDTQYF.

The chain links TRBV29-1 to TRBJ2-2; the D is unclear. Trimming cost V 0 bases and J 2 bases, with 13 bases left between them. Germline V gene lookup returns CDR1 SQVTM and CDR2 ANQGSEA. There are 16 residues in the CDR3. The CDR3, as DNA: TGCAGCGTTGAAGATGGGTACGCCGGTAACACCGGGGAGCTGTTTTTT. This translates into CSVEDGYAGNTGELFF.

This chain uses TRBV19 with TRBJ2-3; 8 bases line up with TRBD2. CDR3 size: 14 residues. Germline V gene data show CDR1 as LNHDA and CDR2 as SQIVND (reference sequence). V trimming: 6 bases; J trimming: 2 bases; junction bases outside the gene matches: 4. As DNA, the CDR3 is TGTGCCAGTAGAATTAGCGGGGCCACAGATACGCAGTATTTT. Its translation is CASRISGATDTQYF. The complete variable domain, with remaining parts taken from reference TRBV19 and TRBJ2-3, reads DGGITQSPKYLFRKEGQNVTLSCEQNLNHDAMYWYRQDPGQGLRLIYYSQIVNDFQKGDIAEGYSVSREKKESFPLTVTSAQKNPTAFYLCASRISGATDTQYFGPGTRLTVL.

In the case of this clonotype: The junction departs from the called germline gene at one end, perhaps through a read error. The chain couples TRBV7-7 to TRBJ2-3; tentatively, D is TRBD2 (5 bases). In germline, CDR1 is SSHAT, CDR2 FNYEAQ (reference sequence). The CDR3 sequence is 14 residues long. The CDR3: CASSLREGTDTHYF. The CDR3 nucleotides read TGTGCTAGCAGCTTACGGGAAGGCACAGATACGCATTATTTT.

V usage is TRBV5-1 and J usage is TRBJ2-7; TRBD1 aligns across 7 bases. The CDR3 sequence is 16 residues long. J was trimmed by 7 bases and V by 4 bases; bases with no gene match: 17. From germline, CDR1 is SGHRS and CDR2 YFSETQ. The CDR3 bases are TGCGCCAGCAGCCCTTTCACCGGGACAGTGTCTGGGGAGCAGTACTTC. Its translation is CASSPFTGTVSGEQYF.

This clonotype was recorded many times. The chain has TRBV5-1 and TRBJ1-3; 8 bases are shared with TRBD1. This CDR3 has 16 amino acids. Germline V lookup: CDR1 SGHRS, CDR2 YFSETQ. Trimming cost V 5 bases and J 0 bases; bases outside gene matches: 7. CDR3 loop: CASRPQGASSGNTIYF. In DNA, the CDR3 is TGCGCCAGCAGACCGCAGGGGGCGAGCTCTGGAAACACCATATATTTT.

This clonotype was recorded a few times. V gene TRBV4-2 combines with J gene TRBJ2-5, with D possibly TRBD2 on 6 matching bases. The CDR3 spans 17 residues. Deletions cut 3 bases from V and 3 bases from J, with 20 bases between. From germline, CDR1 is LGHNA and CDR2 YNFKEQ. The CDR3 DNA reads as TGTGCCAGCAGCCAGGCCTCCCTCGGGGGTGGGAAAGAGACCCAGTACTTC. Translation: CASSQASLGGGKETQYF.

The CDR3 spells CSARGTGLEQYV. For the CDR3, the DNA is TGCAGTGCTAGGGGGACAGGGCTCGAGCAGTACGTC. The chain links TRBV20-1 to TRBJ2-7; 9 bases map to TRBD1. The germline CDR1 and CDR2 sequences are DFQATT and SNEGSKA (reference sequence). The CDR3 has 12 amino acids. The ends lost 3 bases at V and 6 bases at J; junction bases unmatched: 3.

This clonotype has just a few counts. The chain combines TRBV3-1 with TRBJ1-1; TRBD1 matches 7 bases. This CDR3 contains 15 residues. Germline trimming cut 4 bases from V and 3 bases from J; bases unmatched to any gene: 8. The germline V gene encodes CDR1 LGHDT and CDR2 YNNKEL (reference sequence). For the CDR3, the DNA is TGTGCCAGCAGCCCCGACAGGGTGCAGGACACTGAAGCTTTCTTT. Protein: CASSPDRVQDTEAFF.

This clonotype turned up a few times. This chain links TRBV19 with TRBJ1-1; no definite D call. This CDR3 comprises 15 residues. Trimming shortened V by 9 bases and J by 0 bases, and 17 bases separated the two germline ends. Germline CDR1 LNHDA, CDR2 SQIVND (reference sequence). As DNA, the CDR3 is TGTGCCAGCACCCGGGGAGCCCGCATGAACACTGAAGCTTTCTTT. The encoded protein is CASTRGARMNTEAFF.

V gene TRBV6-2 or TRBV6-3 combines with J gene TRBJ1-2; D is perhaps TRBD1 (5 bases). Deletions cut 3 bases from V and 6 bases from J, with 20 bases between. The CDR3 consists of 16 residues. Germline V CDR1 and CDR2: MNHEY, SVGEGT. CDR3 coding DNA: TGTGCCAGCAGTTATTCTCGGCAGGGAGAGAAGGATGGCTACACCTTC. Its protein product is CASSYSRQGEKDGYTF.

Only a few counts were recorded for this clonotype. V usage is TRBV12-3 or TRBV12-4 and J usage is TRBJ1-2, with D uncertain. Trimming removed 3 bases at V and 8 bases at J, with 7 bases between. The CDR3 totals 11 residues. CDR3 DNA sequence: TGTGCCAGCAGTTTCGAGAAGGGCTACACCTTC. Its translation is CASSFEKGYTF.

The chain uses TRBV19 and TRBJ2-1, with 9 bases aligning to TRBD1. The CDR3 is made up of 13 amino acids. Germline values: CDR1 LNHDA, CDR2 SQIVND (reference sequence). The ends lost 4 bases at V and 6 bases at J; junction bases unmatched: 1. The CDR3 coding sequence is TGTGCCAGTAGTAGGGACAGGGTCAATGAGCAGTTCTTC. This translates into CASSRDRVNEQFF.

This clonotype turned up a few times. The chain uses TRBV7-7 and TRBJ2-2; tentatively, D is TRBD1 (5 bases). V lost 5 bases to trimming and J lost 6 bases, with 10 bases between them. In germline, CDR1 is SSHAT, CDR2 FNYEAQ (reference sequence). The CDR3 is 13 residues long. The CDR3 DNA is TGTGCCAGCAGCCTCAGGGATCCCGGGGAGCTGTTTTTT. It translates to CASSLRDPGELFF.

DNA for the CDR3: TGTGCCAGCAGCCAGTTCTTGAACACTGAAGCTTTCTTT. It is translated as CASSQFLNTEAFF. This sequence joins TRBV4-2 and TRBJ1-1; unclear D gene. The CDR3 is made up of 13 amino acids. Germline lookup yields CDR1 LGHNA and CDR2 YNFKEQ. V dropped 3 bases and J dropped 0 bases, with 5 bases sitting between them.